This TCR beta chain was obtained from a study of T cell repertoires in cytomegalovirus infection (dated by TCRdb to between 2017 and 2020). About the investigation overall: Donor HLA type was relevant to the analysis, because carriage of CMV infection together with the matching HLA type was indicated by public TCR beta signatures. Study-wide findings and limitations: Cumulative frequency of public TCR beta family members discriminated carriers of CMV infection plus the relevant HLA type in this cohort and an independent roughly 350-donor cohort. The ex vivo response was dominated by HLA-C-restricted CMV-specific TCR beta clonotypes, which also provided the single most frequent clonotype in two of eight donors.

Sequencing relied on an Illumina HiSeq 1500. TCRdb reworked the public reads: Q25 trimming with fastp, MiXCR clone assembly, productive beta chains retained. Identical CDR3 protein sequences are pooled into one entry, listed with their most common genes and DNA. This sample comprises roughly 630,000 distinct CDR3 sequences, approximately 25% of them detected only once. 7% to 9% of the sample is in the top ten clones. This clonotype has just a few counts. What this receptor recognizes is not known. Base qualities are not recorded, but no much larger clone differs from it by a single base. Unmatched junction bases come to 4, with V trimmed by 4 bases and J by 0 bases. From the germline V gene, CDR1 is SNHLY and CDR2 is FYNNEI. From the cysteine through the phenylalanine, the CDR3 covers 15 amino acids. Left in the record is the CDR3 DNA by itself, 45 bases read in frame from the first base.

The chain is made from TRBV2 and TRBJ2-3, and 7 bases in between align with TRBD2. Sequences were obtained from CD8+ T cells from PBMCs. The receptor comes from a human donor in good health (CMV status not recorded). Some clones in this sample may be carry-over from other donors' samples. The DNA sequence follows: TGTGCCAGCAGTGGTTGGCGGGGGAGCACAGATACGCAGTATTTT. It codes for CASSGWRGSTDTQYF.